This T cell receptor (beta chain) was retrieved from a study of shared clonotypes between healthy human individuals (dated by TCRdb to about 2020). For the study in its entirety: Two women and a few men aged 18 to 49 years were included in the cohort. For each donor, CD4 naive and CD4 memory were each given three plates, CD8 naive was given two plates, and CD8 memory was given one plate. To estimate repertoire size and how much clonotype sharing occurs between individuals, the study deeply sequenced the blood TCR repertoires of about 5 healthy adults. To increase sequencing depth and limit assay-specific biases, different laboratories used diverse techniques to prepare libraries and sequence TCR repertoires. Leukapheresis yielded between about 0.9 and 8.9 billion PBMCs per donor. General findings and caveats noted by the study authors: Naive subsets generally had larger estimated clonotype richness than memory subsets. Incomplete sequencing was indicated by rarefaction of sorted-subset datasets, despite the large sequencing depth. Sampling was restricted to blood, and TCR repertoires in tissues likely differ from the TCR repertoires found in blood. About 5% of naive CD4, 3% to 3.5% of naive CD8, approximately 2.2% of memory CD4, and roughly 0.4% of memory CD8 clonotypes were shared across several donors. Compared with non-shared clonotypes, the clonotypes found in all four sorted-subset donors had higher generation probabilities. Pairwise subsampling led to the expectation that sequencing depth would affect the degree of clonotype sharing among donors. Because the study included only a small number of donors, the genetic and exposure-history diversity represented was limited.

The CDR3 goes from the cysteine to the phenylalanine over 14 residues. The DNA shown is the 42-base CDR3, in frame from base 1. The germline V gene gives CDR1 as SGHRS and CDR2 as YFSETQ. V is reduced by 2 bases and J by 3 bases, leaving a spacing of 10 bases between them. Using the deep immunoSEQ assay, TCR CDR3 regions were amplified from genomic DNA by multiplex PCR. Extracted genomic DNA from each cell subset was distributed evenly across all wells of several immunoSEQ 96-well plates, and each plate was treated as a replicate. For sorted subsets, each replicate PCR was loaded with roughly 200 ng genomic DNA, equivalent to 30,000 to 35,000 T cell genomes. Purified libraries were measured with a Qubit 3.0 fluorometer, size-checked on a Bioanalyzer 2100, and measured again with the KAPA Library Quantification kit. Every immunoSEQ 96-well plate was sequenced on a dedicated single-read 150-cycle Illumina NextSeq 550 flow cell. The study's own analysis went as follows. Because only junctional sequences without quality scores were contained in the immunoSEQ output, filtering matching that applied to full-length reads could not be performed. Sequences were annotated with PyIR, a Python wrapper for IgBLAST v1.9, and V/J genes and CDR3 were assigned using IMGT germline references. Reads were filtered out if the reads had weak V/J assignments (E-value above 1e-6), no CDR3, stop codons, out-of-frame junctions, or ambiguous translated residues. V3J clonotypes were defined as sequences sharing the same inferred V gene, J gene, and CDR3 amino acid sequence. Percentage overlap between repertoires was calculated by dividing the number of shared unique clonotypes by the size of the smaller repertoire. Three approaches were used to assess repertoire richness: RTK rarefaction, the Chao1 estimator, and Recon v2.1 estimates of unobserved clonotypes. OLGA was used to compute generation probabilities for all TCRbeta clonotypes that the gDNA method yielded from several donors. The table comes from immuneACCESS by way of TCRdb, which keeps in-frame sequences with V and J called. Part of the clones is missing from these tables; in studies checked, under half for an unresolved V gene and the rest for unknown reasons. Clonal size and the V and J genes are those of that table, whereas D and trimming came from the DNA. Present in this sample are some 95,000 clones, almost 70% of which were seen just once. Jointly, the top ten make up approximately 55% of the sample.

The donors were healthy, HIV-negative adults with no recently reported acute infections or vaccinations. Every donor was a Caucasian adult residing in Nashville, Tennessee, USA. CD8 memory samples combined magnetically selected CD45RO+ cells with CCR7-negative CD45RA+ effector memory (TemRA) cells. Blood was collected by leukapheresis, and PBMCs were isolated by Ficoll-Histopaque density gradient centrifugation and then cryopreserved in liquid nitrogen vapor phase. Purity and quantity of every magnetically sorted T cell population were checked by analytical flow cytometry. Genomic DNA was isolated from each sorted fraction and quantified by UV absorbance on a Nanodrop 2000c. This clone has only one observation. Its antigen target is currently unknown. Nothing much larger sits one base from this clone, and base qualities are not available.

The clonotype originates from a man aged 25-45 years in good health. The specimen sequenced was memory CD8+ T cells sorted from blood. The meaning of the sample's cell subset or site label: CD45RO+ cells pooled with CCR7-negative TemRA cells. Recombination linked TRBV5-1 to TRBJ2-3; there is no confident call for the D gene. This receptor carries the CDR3 CASSFTDVTDTQYF. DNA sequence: TGCGCCAGCAGCTTTACGGACGTAACAGATACGCAGTATTTT.